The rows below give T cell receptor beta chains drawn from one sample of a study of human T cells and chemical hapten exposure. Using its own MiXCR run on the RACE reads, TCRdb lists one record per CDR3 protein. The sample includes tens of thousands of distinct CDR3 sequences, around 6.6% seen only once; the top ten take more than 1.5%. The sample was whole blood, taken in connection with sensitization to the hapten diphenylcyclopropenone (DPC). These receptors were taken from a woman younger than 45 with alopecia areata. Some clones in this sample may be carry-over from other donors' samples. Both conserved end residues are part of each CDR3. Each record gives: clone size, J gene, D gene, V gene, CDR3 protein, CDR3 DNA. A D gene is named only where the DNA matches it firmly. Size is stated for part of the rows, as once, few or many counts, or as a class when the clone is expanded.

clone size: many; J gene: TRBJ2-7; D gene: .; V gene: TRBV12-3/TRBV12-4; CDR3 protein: CASSRTAAYEQYF; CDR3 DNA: TGTGCCAGCAGTCGTACAGCTGCCTACGAGCAGTACTTC
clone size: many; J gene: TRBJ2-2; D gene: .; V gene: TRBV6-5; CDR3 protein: CASSYSGTGVNTGELFF; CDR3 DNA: TGTGCCAGCAGTTACTCGGGGACGGGAGTGAACACCGGGGAGCTGTTTTTT
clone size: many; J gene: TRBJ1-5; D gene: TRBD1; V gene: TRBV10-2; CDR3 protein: CASSESFGGQGSQPQHF; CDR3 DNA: TGCGCCAGCAGTGAGTCGTTCGGCGGACAGGGGAGTCAGCCCCAGCATTTT
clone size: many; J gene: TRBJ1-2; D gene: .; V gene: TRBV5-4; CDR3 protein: CASSKQGGYGYTF; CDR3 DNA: TGTGCCAGCAGTAAACAGGGCGGCTATGGCTACACCTTC
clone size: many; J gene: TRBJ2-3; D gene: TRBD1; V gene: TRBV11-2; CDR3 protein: CASSSATGTEGTDTQYF; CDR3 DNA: TGTGCCAGCAGCTCGGCCACCGGGACAGAGGGCACAGATACGCAGTATTTT
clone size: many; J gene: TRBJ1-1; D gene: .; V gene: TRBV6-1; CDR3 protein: CASSRDGGDTEAFF; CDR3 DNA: TGTGCCAGCAGCAGGGACGGCGGGGACACTGAAGCTTTCTTT
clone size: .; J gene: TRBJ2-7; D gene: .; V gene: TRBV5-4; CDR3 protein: CASKGRTDGEQYF; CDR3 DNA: TGTGCCAGCAAGGGCAGGACGGACGGGGAGCAGTACTTC
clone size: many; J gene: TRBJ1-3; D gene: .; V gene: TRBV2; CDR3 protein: CASSAQGSSGNTIYF; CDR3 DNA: TGTGCCAGCAGTGCTCAGGGAAGCTCTGGAAACACCATATATTTT
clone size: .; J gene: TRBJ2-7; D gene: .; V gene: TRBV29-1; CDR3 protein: CSVGDGRNSYEQYF; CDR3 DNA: TGCAGCGTTGGAGATGGCCGAAACTCCTACGAGCAGTACTTC
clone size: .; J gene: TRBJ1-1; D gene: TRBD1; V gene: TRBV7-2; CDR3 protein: CASSFNQGDTEAFF; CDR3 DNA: TGTGCCAGCAGCTTCAATCAGGGGGACACTGAAGCTTTCTTT
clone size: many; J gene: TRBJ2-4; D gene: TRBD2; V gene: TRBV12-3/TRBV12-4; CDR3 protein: CASSLRTAGVAKNIQYF; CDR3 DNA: TGTGCCAGCAGTTTAAGGACGGCGGGGGTAGCCAAAAACATTCAGTACTTC
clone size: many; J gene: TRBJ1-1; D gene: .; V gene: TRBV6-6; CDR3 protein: CASSPPSGEMLSEAFF; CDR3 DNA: TGTGCCAGCAGTCCCCCGTCGGGAGAGATGTTGAGTGAAGCTTTCTTT
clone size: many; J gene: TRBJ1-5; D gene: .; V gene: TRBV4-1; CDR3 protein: CASSQRGQANQPQHF; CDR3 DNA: TGCGCCAGCAGCCAAAGGGGTCAGGCAAATCAGCCCCAGCATTTT
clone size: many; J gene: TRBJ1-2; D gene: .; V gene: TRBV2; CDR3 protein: CASSELADRGYTF; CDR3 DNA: TGTGCCAGCAGTGAATTGGCAGATCGGGGCTACACCTTC
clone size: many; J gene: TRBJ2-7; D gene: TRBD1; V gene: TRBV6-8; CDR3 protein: CASRPARQGNSYEQYF; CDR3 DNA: TGTGCCAGCAGGCCCGCGCGACAGGGGAATTCCTACGAGCAGTACTTC
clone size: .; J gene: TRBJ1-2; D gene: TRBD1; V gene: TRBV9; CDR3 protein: CASSGRRQGHRYGYTF; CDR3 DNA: TGTGCCAGCAGCGGACGCAGACAGGGACATAGATATGGCTACACCTTC
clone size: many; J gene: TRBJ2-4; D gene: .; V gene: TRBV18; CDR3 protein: CASSPTGRGKNIQYF; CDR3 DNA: TGTGCCAGCTCACCCACGGGTAGAGGCAAAAACATTCAGTACTTC
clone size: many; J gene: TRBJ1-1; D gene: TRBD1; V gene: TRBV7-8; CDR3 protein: CASSVKDRATEAFF; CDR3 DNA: TGTGCCAGCAGCGTAAAAGACAGGGCCACTGAAGCTTTCTTT
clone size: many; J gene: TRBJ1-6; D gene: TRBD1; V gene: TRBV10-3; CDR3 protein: CAISPTRDSRADSPLHF; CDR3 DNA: TGTGCCATCAGCCCCACACGGGACAGTCGGGCCGATTCACCCCTCCACTTT
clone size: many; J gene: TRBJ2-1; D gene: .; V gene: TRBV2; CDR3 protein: CASSSGRGDWNEQFF; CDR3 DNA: TGTGCCAGCAGTTCCGGCAGGGGAGATTGGAATGAGCAGTTCTTC
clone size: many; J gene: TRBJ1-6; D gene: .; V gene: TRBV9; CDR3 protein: CASSVEGGAGNSPLHF; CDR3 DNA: TGTGCCAGCAGCGTAGAAGGGGGAGCCGGGAATTCACCCCTCCACTTT
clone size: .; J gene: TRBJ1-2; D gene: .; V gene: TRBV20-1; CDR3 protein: CRARRPETAGYTF; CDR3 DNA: TGCAGAGCTAGAAGGCCGGAGACGGCTGGCTACACCTTC
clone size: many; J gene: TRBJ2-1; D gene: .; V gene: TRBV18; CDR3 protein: CASSPPNAPGRINEQFF; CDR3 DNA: TGTGCCAGCTCACCACCCAACGCGCCCGGAAGGATCAATGAGCAGTTCTTC
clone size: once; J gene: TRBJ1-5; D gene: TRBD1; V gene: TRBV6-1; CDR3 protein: CASRSRDSDNQPQHF; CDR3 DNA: TGTGCCAGCAGAAGCCGGGACAGTGACAATCAGCCCCAGCATTTT
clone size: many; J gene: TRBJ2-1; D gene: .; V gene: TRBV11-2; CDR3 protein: CASSFFAGNNEQFF; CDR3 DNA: TGTGCCAGCAGCTTTTTCGCAGGAAACAATGAGCAGTTCTTC
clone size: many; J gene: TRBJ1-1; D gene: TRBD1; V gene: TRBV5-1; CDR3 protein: CASTYNPGGTGGTNTEAFF; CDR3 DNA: TGCGCCAGCACCTATAACCCCGGGGGGACAGGGGGGACTAACACTGAAGCTTTCTTT
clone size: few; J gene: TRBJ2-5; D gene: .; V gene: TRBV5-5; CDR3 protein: CASSLDTTGQETQYF; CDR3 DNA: TGTGCCAGCAGCTTGGACACCACGGGCCAAGAGACCCAGTACTTC
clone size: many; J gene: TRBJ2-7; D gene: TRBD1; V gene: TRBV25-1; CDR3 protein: CASSELGQAKPYEQYF; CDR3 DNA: TGTGCCAGCAGTGAATTGGGACAGGCAAAACCCTACGAGCAGTACTTC
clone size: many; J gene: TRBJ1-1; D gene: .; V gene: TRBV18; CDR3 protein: CASSRIGGQYTEAFF; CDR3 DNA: TGTGCCAGCTCACGCATCGGAGGGCAATACACTGAAGCTTTCTTT
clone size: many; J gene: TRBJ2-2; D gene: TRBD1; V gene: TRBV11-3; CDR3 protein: CASSSLASGTGYTGELFF; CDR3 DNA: TGTGCCAGCAGCTCGTTAGCTTCCGGGACAGGATACACCGGGGAGCTGTTTTTT
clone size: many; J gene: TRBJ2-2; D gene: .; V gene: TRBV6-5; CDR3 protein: CASETVLLPGELFF; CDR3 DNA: TGTGCCAGCGAGACAGTACTCCTCCCCGGGGAGCTGTTTTTT
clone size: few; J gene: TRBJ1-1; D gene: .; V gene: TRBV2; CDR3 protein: CASKRQGESTEAFF; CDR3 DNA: TGTGCCAGCAAACGCCAAGGGGAGAGCACTGAAGCTTTCTTT
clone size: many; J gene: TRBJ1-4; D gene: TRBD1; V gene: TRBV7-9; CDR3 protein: CASSSRWTGGLTNEKLFF; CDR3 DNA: TGTGCCAGCAGCTCACGATGGACAGGGGGCCTGACTAATGAAAAACTGTTTTTT
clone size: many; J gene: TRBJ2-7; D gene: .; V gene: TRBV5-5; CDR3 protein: CASSPFLQATYEQYF; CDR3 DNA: TGTGCCAGCAGCCCGTTTCTACAGGCCACCTACGAGCAGTACTTC
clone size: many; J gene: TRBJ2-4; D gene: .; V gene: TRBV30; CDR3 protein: CATRGAKNIQYF; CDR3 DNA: TGTGCCACCCGAGGGGCCAAAAACATTCAGTACTTC
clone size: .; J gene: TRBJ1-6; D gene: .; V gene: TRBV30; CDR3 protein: CAWSVIFWYADSPLHF; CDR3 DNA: TGTGCCTGGAGTGTAATTTTTTGGTACGCGGATTCACCCCTCCACTTT
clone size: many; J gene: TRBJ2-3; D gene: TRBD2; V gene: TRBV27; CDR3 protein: CASRSGGPTDTQYF; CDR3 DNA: TGTGCCAGCCGTAGCGGGGGGCCCACAGATACGCAGTATTTT
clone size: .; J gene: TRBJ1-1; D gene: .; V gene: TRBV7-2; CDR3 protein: CASSLLTAEAFF; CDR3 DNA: TGTGCCAGCAGCTTACTCACAGCTGAAGCTTTCTTT
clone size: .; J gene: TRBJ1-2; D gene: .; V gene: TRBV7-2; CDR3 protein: CASSPAMSGYGYTF; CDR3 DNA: TGTGCCAGCAGCCCCGCGATGTCCGGCTATGGCTACACCTTC
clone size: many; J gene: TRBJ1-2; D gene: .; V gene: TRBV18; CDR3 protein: CASSPGTGNHNYGYTF; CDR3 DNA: TGTGCCAGCTCACCCGGGACCGGTAACCATAACTATGGCTACACCTTC
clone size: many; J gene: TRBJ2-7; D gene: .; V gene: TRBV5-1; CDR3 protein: CASSSPSGYGSYEQYF; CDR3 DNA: TGCGCCAGCAGCTCGCCCAGCGGGTATGGCTCCTACGAGCAGTACTTC
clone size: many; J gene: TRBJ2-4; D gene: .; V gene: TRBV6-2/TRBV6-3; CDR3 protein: CASTNGVGSLAKNIQYF; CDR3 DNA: TGTGCCAGCACCAATGGAGTGGGCAGTCTAGCCAAAAACATTCAGTACTTC